Presented here are 10 T cell receptor beta chains from one specimen sequenced in a study of T cell changes during pregnancy in multiple sclerosis (dated by TCRdb to about 2019). Library generation was performed with the immunoSEQ multiplex PCR assay. TCRdb took over this immuneACCESS table, retaining in-frame rearrangements with V and J assigned. Such tables are incomplete; in checked studies, under half of the missing clones stem from an unresolved V gene, and the remainder is unexplained. This sample holds 85,000 to 130,000 clones; roughly nine tenths were observed only once. More than 0.95% of the sample comes from the top ten. Sequenced material: peripheral blood, taken in the second trimester of pregnancy. The receptors were gathered from a female donor with multiple sclerosis, enrolled in a pregnancy study.

The V call is TRBV5-1, the J call TRBJ1-1; D remains ambiguous. The CDR3 has 14 residues. Germline V CDR1 and CDR2: SGHRS, YFSETQ. Between the trimmed V and J ends, which lost 2 bases and 4 bases, there was a span of 12 bases. CDR3: CASSFEGGGTEAFF. The DNA of the CDR3 is TGCGCCAGCAGCTTTGAGGGAGGAGGCACTGAAGCTTTCTTT.

The rearrangement joins TRBV5-1 to TRBJ2-7; tentative D call: TRBD2 (6 bases). Germline values: CDR1 SGHRS, CDR2 YFSETQ. V was pared by 4 bases and J by 9 bases, with 17 bases between. CDR3 length equals 13 residues. The CDR3 DNA reads TGCGCCAGCAGCGGAGGGAACCTATCGTGGCAGTACTTC. Its translation is CASSGGNLSWQYF. The variable domain in full, completed from reference TRBV5-1 and TRBJ2-7, reads KAGVTQTPRYLIKTRGQQVTLSCSPISGHRSVSWYQQTPGQGLQFLFEYFSETQRNKGNFPGRFSGRQFSNSRSEMNVSTLELGDSALYLCASSGGNLSWQYFGPGTRLTVT.

The chain recombines TRBV9 with TRBJ1-3; no clear D gene. The CDR3 is 14 amino acids. Germline V gene sequence: CDR1 SGDLS, CDR2 YYNGEE. Trimming stripped 3 bases from V and 7 bases from J, with 14 bases between. The CDR3 bases are TGTGCCAGCAGCGCCCTTGAGGGTCGGAACACCATATATTTT. Translating gives CASSALEGRNTIYF.

The gene calls are TRBV28 and TRBJ2-3; TRBD1 agrees at 9 bases. The CDR3 covers 14 residues. From germline, CDR1 is MDHEN and CDR2 SYDVKM. Trimming at V came to 8 bases and at J to 5 bases, leaving 8 bases not matched to a gene. The CDR3 nucleotides are TGTGCCAGCCTCCGGGACAGGGTCGGAGATACGCAGTATTTT. Encoded protein: CASLRDRVGDTQYF.

Details on this clone: This CDR3 fails to terminate in the conserved phenylalanine or tryptophan, so it likely reflects a read error. Because the CDR3's place on the DNA is in doubt, the DNA is left out and the CDR3 is given as listed by TCRdb. The CDR3 loop is CASRDGRE. The chain uses TRBV27 and TRBJ1-4. Termini included, the CDR3 measures 8 amino acids. Germline lookup yields CDR1 MNHEY and CDR2 SMNVEV (reference sequence).

This chain connects TRBV9 to TRBJ1-4; D may be TRBD1 (5 bases). Germline V gene sequence: CDR1 SGDLS, CDR2 YYNGEE. The CDR3 contains 14 residues. Trimming stripped 4 bases from V and 5 bases from J, with 12 bases between. This chain's CDR3 is CASSLGRANEKLFF. The CDR3 DNA reads as TGTGCCAGCAGCTTGGGCAGGGCGAATGAAAAACTGTTTTTT.

V usage is TRBV9 and J usage is TRBJ1-2; D perhaps matches TRBD1 (5 bases). The V gene's germline CDR1 is SGDLS and CDR2 YYNGEE. The CDR3 length is 15 residues. V was trimmed by 0 bases and J by 4 bases, leaving 13 bases between them. The CDR3 here is CASSVGGHGGYGYTF. The CDR3 DNA is TGTGCCAGCAGCGTAGGCGGACACGGCGGCTATGGCTACACCTTC.

In this sample, this clone turned up once. The chain carries TRBV11-3 and TRBJ2-1; TRBD1 might be the D (5 bases). V lost 8 bases and J lost 9, with 11 bases in between. This CDR3 comprises 11 residues. Germline V gene sequence: CDR1 SGHNT, CDR2 YENEEA. The CDR3 is CASEAGFEQFF. The CDR3, as DNA: TGTGCCAGCGAAGCAGGGTTTGAGCAGTTCTTC.

The rearrangement joins TRBV9 to TRBJ2-3; TRBD2 matches 15 bases. J lost 10 bases, V lost 3 bases, and 6 bases had no gene match. Germline values: CDR1 SGDLS, CDR2 YYNGEE. This CDR3 is built from 15 residues. For the CDR3, the DNA is TGTGCCAGCAGCGCACCGGGACTAGCGGGGGGAGCGCAGTATTTT. This gives the protein CASSAPGLAGGAQYF.

This chain joins TRBV5-1 and TRBJ2-3; D gene unclear. Germline-derived CDR1 and CDR2 are SGHRS and YFSETQ. V lost 2 bases to trimming and J lost 9 bases, with 13 bases between them. This CDR3 has 13 amino acids. The CDR3 sequence: CASSFSVMSTQYF. In DNA form, the CDR3 reads TGCGCCAGCAGCTTCTCAGTTATGTCAACGCAGTATTTT.